Each of the 30 T cell receptor beta chains below was sequenced from the same sample in a study of human thymus T cells. It was from resections taken during corrective heart surgery that the thymus tissue came. Profiled with immunoSEQ multiplex PCR; TCRdb holds only in-frame clones, not every one. Counted here are roughly 130,000 clones, more than 90% occurring once; the ten biggest clones make up under 0.025%. The specimen was thymus tissue. Source of these receptors: a boy under three years old with a congenital heart defect but otherwise immunologically healthy.

The genes are TRBV5-6 and TRBJ1-2; TRBD1 is a possible D gene (6 bases). V was cut by 5 bases and J by 3 bases, with 17 bases left in between. Germline V gene lookup returns CDR1 SGHDT and CDR2 YYEEEE. The CDR3 consists of 15 residues. Here the CDR3 reads CASRIEGGIDYGYTF. CDR3 sequence (DNA): TGTGCCAGCAGGATAGAAGGGGGGATAGACTATGGCTACACCTTC.

The rearrangement uses TRBV15 and TRBJ2-7, with 10 bases fitting TRBD1. V shed 0 bases, J shed 4 bases, and the junction held 12 bases outside the gene matches. The CDR3 consists of 18 residues. Looked up from germline, CDR1 is LNHNV and CDR2 is YYDKDF (reference sequence). CDR3 bases: TGTGCCACCAGCAGAGATCGGGACAGGGGTCCCCGCGGGTACGAGCAGTACTTC. Translation: CATSRDRDRGPRGYEQYF. The full variable domain, its missing parts supplied by reference TRBV15 and TRBJ2-7, is DAMVIQNPRYQVTQFGKPVTLSCSQTLNHNVMYWYQQKSSQAPKLLFHYYDKDFNNEADTPDNFQSRRPNTSFCFLDIRSPGLGDTAMYLCATSRDRDRGPRGYEQYFGPGTRLTVT.

This clone was seen just once. The chain links TRBV5-1 to TRBJ2-7; TRBD1 aligns across 10 bases. With 3 bases clipped from V and 4 bases from J, the junction kept 7 bases outside the gene matches. Germline V gene sequence: CDR1 SGHRS, CDR2 YFSETQ. This CDR3 region has 15 residues. The CDR3 sequence: CASSSPGQGPYEQYF. In DNA form, the CDR3 reads TGCGCCAGCAGCTCTCCGGGACAGGGGCCGTACGAGCAGTACTTC.

The rearrangement joins TRBV12-5 to TRBJ1-1, with TRBD1 matching over 7 bases. The CDR3 loop spans 14 amino acids. The germline V gene has CDR1 LGHNT and CDR2 FRNRAP. V dropped 7 bases and J dropped 4; count of bases not matched to a gene: 9. The CDR3 region is CASAQGGSGTEAFF. The CDR3 DNA is TGTGCTAGTGCCCAGGGGGGTTCAGGCACTGAAGCTTTCTTT.

This sequence joins TRBV9 and TRBJ2-1, with 7 bases matching TRBD2. With V trimmed by 4 bases and J by 4 bases, 8 bases remained unmatched. Germline V gene lookup returns CDR1 SGDLS and CDR2 YYNGEE. CDR3 size: 15 residues. The CDR3 protein is CASSPSAGVYNEQFF. The CDR3 DNA sequence: TGTGCCAGCAGCCCCTCGGCGGGGGTATACAATGAGCAGTTCTTC.

The V gene is TRBV28, the J gene TRBJ1-2; D may be TRBD1 (5 bases). The CDR3 spans 17 residues. Per germline, CDR1 MDHEN and CDR2 SYDVKM. V was cut by 7 bases and J by 3 bases, with 24 bases left in between. The DNA for the CDR3 is TGTGCCAGCAACATCGGGCCGTGCTTGTTAGGGGACTATGGCTACACCTTC. Translating it yields CASNIGPCLLGDYGYTF.

The chain links TRBV5-1 to TRBJ1-5, with D hard to call. Looked up from germline, CDR1 is SGHRS and CDR2 is YFSETQ. V was shortened by 4 bases and J by 0 bases, with 23 bases between the two germline ends. This CDR3 has 19 amino acids. The DNA for the CDR3 is TGCGCCAGCAGCCCCCGGTCCCGACTCGGCGGGTATAGCAATCAGCCCCAGCATTTT. Translated: CASSPRSRLGGYSNQPQHF.

The CDR3 protein is CASSSLSDLYGYTF. The CDR3 nucleotides read TGTGCCAGCAGTTCCCTCTCTGATCTATATGGCTACACCTTC. V gene TRBV28 combines with J gene TRBJ1-2; no firm D call. The CDR3 is 14 residues long. Trimming removed 4 bases at V and 5 bases at J, with 14 bases between. The germline gives CDR1 MDHEN, CDR2 SYDVKM.

The chain links TRBV9 to TRBJ2-5; 8 positions match TRBD2. The CDR3 sequence is 16 residues long. Germline values: CDR1 SGDLS, CDR2 YYNGEE. Trimming cost V 0 bases and J 5 bases; bases outside gene matches: 9. The CDR3 sequence: CASSVGPGGPWETQYF. The CDR3 region has the DNA TGTGCCAGCAGCGTAGGACCGGGGGGGCCGTGGGAGACCCAGTACTTC.

V is TRBV2 and J is TRBJ2-3, with D possibly TRBD1 on 5 matching bases. Trimming removed 3 bases at V and 2 bases at J, with 18 bases between. Germline V CDR1 and CDR2: SNHLY, FYNNEI. This CDR3 contains 17 residues. CDR3 in DNA: TGTGCCAGCAGTGAGACTCAGGGATGGGGCTTCACAGATACGCAGTATTTT. Translating it yields CASSETQGWGFTDTQYF.

The rearrangement uses TRBV10-1 and TRBJ2-1; TRBD1 matches 8 bases. The V gene end was trimmed by 0 bases and the J gene end by 4 bases; junction bases not matched to a gene: 5. The CDR3 contains 16 residues. Germline-derived CDR1 and CDR2 are WNHNN and SYGVQD (reference sequence). The CDR3 DNA is TGCGCCAGCAGTGAGTCGTGCCGGACAGGGTACAATGAGCAGTTCTTC. It encodes CASSESCRTGYNEQFF.

In this sample, this clone turned up a few times. CDR3 amino acids: CASSITGQGARRGYTF. CDR3 nucleotide sequence: TGCGCCAGCAGTATAACTGGACAGGGGGCGCGTCGTGGCTACACCTTC. The chain employs TRBV5-1 and TRBJ1-2, with 11 positions matching TRBD1. The CDR3 length is 16 residues. With V trimmed by 5 bases and J by 7 bases, 13 bases remained unmatched. CDR1 is SGHRS, CDR2 YFSETQ, per germline. The variable domain in full, with the rest retrieved from reference TRBV5-1 and TRBJ1-2, is KAGVTQTPRYLIKTRGQQVTLSCSPISGHRSVSWYQQTPGQGLQFLFEYFSETQRNKGNFPGRFSGRQFSNSRSEMNVSTLELGDSALYLCASSITGQGARRGYTFGSGTRLTVV.

This clone was counted once. The chain couples TRBV27 to TRBJ2-3; 13 bases map to TRBD2. Germline V gene sequence: CDR1 MNHEY, CDR2 SMNVEV (reference sequence). V lost 5 bases, J lost 5 bases, and 10 bases stayed unmatched. CDR3 size: 17 residues. The CDR3 coding sequence is TGTGCCAGCAGTCCAGGACTAGCGGGGGCGCGGGGAGATACGCAGTATTTT. Its protein product is CASSPGLAGARGDTQYF.

V and J are TRBV5-5 and TRBJ2-3; TRBD2 matches at 7 bases. The CDR3 consists of 15 residues. Germline assignment: CDR1 SGHKS and CDR2 YYEKEE (reference sequence). V shed 4 bases, J shed 0 bases, and the junction held 5 bases outside the gene matches. In DNA form, the CDR3 reads TGTGCCAGCAGCAGGGGACTAACCAGCACAGATACGCAGTATTTT. Amino acid sequence: CASSRGLTSTDTQYF. Using reference TRBV5-5 and TRBJ2-3 for the parts outside the CDR3, the full variable domain is DAGVTQSPTHLIKTRGQQVTLRCSPISGHKSVSWYQQVLGQGPQFIFQYYEKEERGRGNFPDRFSARQFPNYSSELNVNALLLGDSALYLCASSRGLTSTDTQYFGPGTRLTVL.

V gene TRBV21-1 combines with J gene TRBJ2-5; TRBD2, as called in the table, went unchecked against the DNA. TRBV21-1 is an annotated pseudogene. The CDR3 totals 15 residues. The CDR3 coding sequence is TGTGCCAGAGATTACCGGGACTACCTTCAAGAGACCCAGTACTTC. Translation gives CARDYRDYLQETQYF.

This clone was picked up one time. The CDR3 is CASRRGAVETQYF. The CDR3 DNA is TGTGCCAGCCGCCGGGGGGCGGTAGAGACCCAGTACTTC. The V and J genes are TRBV6-5 and TRBJ2-5; D is possibly TRBD2 (7 bases). The CDR3 is made up of 13 amino acids. Germline V lookup: CDR1 MNHEY, CDR2 SVGAGI. Trimming left V 8 bases short and J 4 bases short, with 14 bases between.

This rearrangement joins TRBV28 to TRBJ2-7, with 7 bases lining up with TRBD1. Germline loops: CDR1 MDHEN, CDR2 SYDVKM. V lost 9 bases, J lost 2 bases, and 7 bases stayed unmatched. The CDR3 spans 13 residues. The CDR3 region has the DNA TGTGCCAGACCTCCGGGACAGACCTACGAGCAGTACTTC. This encodes CARPPGQTYEQYF.

This clone has a single count. CDR3 region: CASSGGTSGDTQYF. The CDR3 DNA is TGTGCCAGCAGCGGCGGGACTAGCGGAGATACGCAGTATTTT. The chain has TRBV9 and TRBJ2-3; 11 bases are a match to TRBD2. The germline V gene has CDR1 SGDLS and CDR2 YYNGEE. With V trimmed by 3 bases and J by 5 bases, 2 bases remained unmatched. The CDR3 runs 14 residues.

The CDR3 bases are TGTGCCAGCTATTCCGGGGATGGCTACACCTTC. The encoded protein is CASYSGDGYTF. The chain employs TRBV11-2 and TRBJ1-2; D unclear. Germline CDR1 is SGHAT and CDR2 is FQNNGV. The CDR3 is 11 residues long. V was shortened by 8 bases and J by 6 bases, with 10 bases between the two germline ends. Filled out from reference TRBV11-2 and TRBJ1-2, the complete variable domain reads EAGVAQSPRYKIIEKRQSVAFWCNPISGHATLYWYQQILGQGPKLLIQFQNNGVVDDSQLPKDRFSAERLKGVDSTLKIQPAKLEDSAVYLCASYSGDGYTFGSGTRLTVV.

V usage is TRBV6-1 and J usage is TRBJ2-2; the D gene is possibly TRBD2 (6 bases). V lost 5 bases and J lost 5, with 12 bases in between. In germline, CDR1 is MNHNS, CDR2 SASEGT. The length of the CDR3 is 14 residues. As DNA, the CDR3 is TGTGCCAGCAGTCGACTAGTTGAGACCGGGGAGCTGTTTTTT. Residues: CASSRLVETGELFF.

J is TRBJ2-7 and V is TRBV5-1; possibly TRBD1 for D (5 bases). The germline V gene encodes CDR1 SGHRS and CDR2 YFSETQ. This CDR3 is built from 17 residues. The germline V and J ends were trimmed by 0 bases and 1 base, with 17 bases remaining between them. CDR3 nucleotides: TGCGCCAGCAGCTTGGGGTATGACAGAACCGATTCCTACGAGCAGTACTTC. It is translated as CASSLGYDRTDSYEQYF.

The chain has TRBV4-3 and TRBJ2-3; D gene uncertain. CDR1 LGHNA and CDR2 YSLEER come from the germline V gene. The CDR3 extends over 13 amino acids. The V gene lost 0 bases and the J gene lost 3 bases, with 4 bases spanning the gap. The CDR3 region is CASSQERTDTQYF. The CDR3 nucleotides are TGCGCCAGCAGCCAAGAGCGGACAGATACGCAGTATTTT.

The rearrangement joins TRBV7-6 to TRBJ2-1, with D tentatively TRBD1 (5 bases). Germline values: CDR1 SGHVS, CDR2 FNYEAQ. The CDR3 covers 13 residues. With 5 bases removed from V and 4 bases from J, the gap between germline ends came to 9 bases. CDR3 DNA: TGTGCCAGCAGCCTTGGACATTACAATGAGCAGTTCTTC. Translation: CASSLGHYNEQFF.

This chain uses TRBV9 with TRBJ2-2, with D possibly matching TRBD1 (5 bases). V shed 3 bases and J shed 7 bases, with 19 bases lying between them. CDR3 length: 16 amino acids. Germline-derived CDR1 and CDR2 are SGDLS and YYNGEE. The CDR3 bases are TGTGCCAGCAGCGCGGTAGACAGAGAAGGTGGCGGGGAGCTGTTTTTT. As protein: CASSAVDREGGGELFF.

On this clone: At the DNA level, this CDR3 is encoded by other sequences in the same sample as well. The chain combines TRBV7-2 with TRBJ1-1; no clear D. V gave up 0 bases and J gave up 5 bases, with 10 bases separating them. Germline V gene sequence: CDR1 SGHTA, CDR2 FQGNSA. This CDR3 is 14 amino acids long. CDR3 residues: CASSLARGKTEAFF. CDR3 bases: TGTGCCAGCAGCTTAGCGAGAGGGAAAACTGAAGCTTTCTTT.

V gene TRBV27 combines with J gene TRBJ1-2; 8 positions match TRBD1. There are 13 residues in the CDR3. J was trimmed by 8 bases and V by 5 bases; bases with no gene match: 7. Germline assignment: CDR1 MNHEY and CDR2 SMNVEV (reference sequence). The CDR3 coding sequence is TGTGCCAGCAGTCCGACAGGGGTGGAAGGCTACACCTTC. Its translation: CASSPTGVEGYTF.

A single count supports this clone. This sample includes further DNA sequences coding for the same CDR3. The genes are TRBV20-1 and TRBJ2-3, with unresolved D. Germline V lookup: CDR1 DFQATT, CDR2 SNEGSKA (reference sequence). The CDR3 extends over 10 amino acids. Trimming shortened V by 3 bases and J by 6 bases, and 4 bases separated the two germline ends. The CDR3 is CSARGDTQYF. The DNA for the CDR3 is TGCAGTGCTAGGGGGGATACGCAGTATTTT.

The chain recombines TRBV5-1 with TRBJ2-7; D is perhaps TRBD2 (7 bases). V gave up 1 base and J gave up 3 bases, with 17 bases separating them. Germline CDR1 reads SGHRS; CDR2 reads YFSETQ. There are 16 residues in the CDR3. The CDR3 region is CASSLFGGRLGYEQYF. The DNA for the CDR3 is TGCGCCAGCAGCTTGTTCGGGGGGCGATTGGGCTACGAGCAGTACTTC.

The chain links TRBV10-1 to TRBJ1-2; no clear D. Looked up from germline, CDR1 is WNHNN and CDR2 is SYGVQD (reference sequence). Deletions cut 8 bases from V and 8 bases from J, with 24 bases between. The CDR3 has 15 amino acids. The CDR3 here is CASLIRRTRVGGYTF. The CDR3 DNA sequence: TGCGCCAGCCTCATAAGACGGACTAGGGTAGGAGGCTACACCTTC.

V and J are TRBV25-1 and TRBJ2-5; D unclear. This CDR3 region has 15 residues. Germline CDR1 and CDR2: MGHDK and SYGVNS. V was cut by 3 bases and J by 7 bases, with 18 bases left in between. CDR3 nucleotide sequence: TGTGCCAGCAGTGACTCCCACGACCACCCAGGGACCCAGTACTTC. Its translation: CASSDSHDHPGTQYF. Together with reference TRBV25-1 and TRBJ2-5, the CDR3 gives the full variable domain: EADIYQTPRYLVIGTGKKITLECSQTMGHDKMYWYQQDPGMELHLIHYSYGVNSTEKGDLSSESTVSRIRTEHFPLTLESARPSHTSQYLCASSDSHDHPGTQYFGPGTRLLVL.